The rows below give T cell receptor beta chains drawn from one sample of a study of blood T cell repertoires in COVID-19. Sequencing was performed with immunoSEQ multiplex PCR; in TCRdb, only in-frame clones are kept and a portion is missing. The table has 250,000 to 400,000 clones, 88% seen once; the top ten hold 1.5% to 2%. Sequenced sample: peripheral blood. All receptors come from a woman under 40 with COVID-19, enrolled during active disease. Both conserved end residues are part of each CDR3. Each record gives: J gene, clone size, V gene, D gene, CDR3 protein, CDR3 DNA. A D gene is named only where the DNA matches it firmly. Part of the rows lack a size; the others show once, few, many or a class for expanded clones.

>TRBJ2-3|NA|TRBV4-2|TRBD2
CASSQERGADTQYF
TGTGCCAGCAGCCAGGAGCGGGGGGCAGATACGCAGTATTTT
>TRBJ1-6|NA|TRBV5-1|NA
CASSLGAEGPLHF
TGCGCCAGCAGCTTGGGGGCCGAGGGCCCCCTCCACTTT
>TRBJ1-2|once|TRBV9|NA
CASSVDPGINYGYTF
TGTGCCAGCAGCGTAGATCCGGGGATCAACTATGGCTACACCTTC
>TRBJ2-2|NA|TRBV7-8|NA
CASSPPGVGTGELFF
TGTGCCAGCAGTCCCCCAGGGGTCGGCACCGGGGAGCTGTTTTTT
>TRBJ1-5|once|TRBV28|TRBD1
CASSQPAGQGGIPHNQPQHF
TGTGCCAGCAGCCAACCCGCGGGACAGGGTGGAATCCCCCACAATCAGCCCCAGCATTTT
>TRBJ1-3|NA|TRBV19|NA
CASSMSGNSGNTIYF
TGTGCCAGTAGTATGTCGGGGAACTCTGGAAACACCATATATTTT
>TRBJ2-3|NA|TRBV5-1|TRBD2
CASSSASGGSTDTQYF
TGCGCCAGCAGCTCAGCTAGCGGGGGCAGCACAGATACGCAGTATTTT
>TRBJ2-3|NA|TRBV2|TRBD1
CATKQGNTDTQYF
TGTGCCACCAAACAGGGGAACACAGATACGCAGTATTTT
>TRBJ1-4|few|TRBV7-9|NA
CASSPLERGGGATNEKLFF
TGTGCCAGCAGCCCACTAGAGCGGGGCGGTGGAGCAACTAATGAAAAACTGTTTTTT
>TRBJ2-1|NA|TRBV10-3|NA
CAISKGGGDEQFF
TGTGCCATCAGTAAAGGGGGCGGGGATGAGCAGTTCTTC
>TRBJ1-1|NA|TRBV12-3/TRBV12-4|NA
CASTTWTDQEAFF
TGTGCCAGCACAACATGGACAGACCAGGAAGCTTTCTTT
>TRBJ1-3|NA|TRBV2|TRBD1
CANRGGVSGNTIYF
TGTGCCAACAGGGGAGGGGTCTCTGGAAACACCATATATTTT
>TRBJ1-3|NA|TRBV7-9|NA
CASRIGSFGNTIYF
TGTGCCAGCAGGATAGGGAGTTTCGGAAACACCATATATTTT
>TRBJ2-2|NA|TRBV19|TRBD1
CASTPGQVNTGELFF
TGTGCCAGTACCCCGGGACAGGTTAACACCGGGGAGCTGTTTTTT
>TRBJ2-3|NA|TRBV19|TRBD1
CASRPGGSDTQYF
TGTGCCAGTAGACCAGGGGGATCAGATACGCAGTATTTT
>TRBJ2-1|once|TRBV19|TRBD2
CASSIGSGGAGNEQFF
TGTGCCAGTAGTATAGGTAGCGGGGGGGCCGGTAATGAGCAGTTCTTC
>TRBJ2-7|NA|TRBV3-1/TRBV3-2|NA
CASSPTGSYEQYF
TGTGCCAGCAGTCCGACAGGTTCCTACGAGCAGTACTTC
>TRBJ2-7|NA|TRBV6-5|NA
CASSYDSSYEQYF
TGTGCCAGCAGTTACGACAGTAGCTACGAGCAGTACTTC
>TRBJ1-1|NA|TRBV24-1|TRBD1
CATSFTGGTEAFF
TGTGCCACCAGCTTTACAGGGGGCACTGAAGCTTTCTTT
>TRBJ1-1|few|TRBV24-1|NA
CATSDPTAGNTEAFF
TGTGCCACCAGTGACCCGACCGCGGGGAACACTGAAGCTTTCTTT
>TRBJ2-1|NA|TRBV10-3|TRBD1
CAISESNRDRGFF
TGTGCCATCAGTGAGTCGAACAGGGACAGGGGGTTCTTC
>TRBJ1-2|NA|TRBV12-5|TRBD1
CASTTGGGYGYTF
TGTGCTAGTACGACAGGGGGCGGCTATGGCTACACCTTC
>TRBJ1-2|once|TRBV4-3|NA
CASSQDILAGTNYGYTF
TGCGCCAGCAGCCAAGATATATTAGCAGGGACTAACTATGGCTACACCTTC
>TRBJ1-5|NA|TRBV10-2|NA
CASMGASNQPQHF
TGCGCCAGCATGGGCGCTAGCAATCAGCCCCAGCATTTT
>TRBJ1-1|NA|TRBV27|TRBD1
CASRETGPLGTEAFF
TGTGCCAGCAGAGAGACAGGGCCTCTTGGCACTGAAGCTTTCTTT
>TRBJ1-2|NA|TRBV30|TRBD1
CAWSGPGTGVNYGYTF
TGTGCCTGGAGTGGACCCGGGACAGGGGTTAACTATGGCTACACCTTC
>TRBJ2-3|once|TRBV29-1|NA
CSVEARRRPSTDTQYF
TGCAGCGTTGAGGCGAGGCGGAGACCTAGCACAGATACGCAGTATTTT
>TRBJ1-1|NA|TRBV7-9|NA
CASSLEGQGTEAFF
TGTGCCAGCAGCTTAGAAGGTCAGGGGACTGAAGCTTTCTTT
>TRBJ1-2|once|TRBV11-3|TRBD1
CASSCNRDSLTLTMGGYTF
TGTGCCAGCAGCTGTAACCGGGACAGCTTAACTTTAACTATGGGTGGCTACACCTTC
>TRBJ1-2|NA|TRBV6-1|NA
CASSTPAGGYTF
TGTGCCAGCAGTACCCCGGCGGGCGGCTACACCTTC
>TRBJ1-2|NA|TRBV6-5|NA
CASRETRRGDGYTF
TGTGCCAGCAGGGAGACACGCCGCGGGGATGGCTACACCTTC
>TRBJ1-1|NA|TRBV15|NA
CATSRVRVNTEAFF
TGTGCCACCAGCAGAGTCAGGGTAAACACTGAAGCTTTCTTT
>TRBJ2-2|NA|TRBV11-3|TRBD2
CASSPPSGGNTGELFF
TGTGCCAGCAGCCCCCCTAGCGGGGGAAACACCGGGGAGCTGTTTTTT
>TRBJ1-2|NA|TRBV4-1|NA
CASSQVQGVRKLGYTF
TGCGCCAGCAGCCAAGTTCAAGGCGTCAGGAAATTGGGCTACACCTTC
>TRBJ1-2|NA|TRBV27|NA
CASSPPGNYGYTF
TGTGCCAGCAGTCCACCCGGGAACTATGGCTACACCTTC
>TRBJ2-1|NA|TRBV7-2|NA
CASSLRWGGRNEQFF
TGTGCCAGCAGCTTAAGGTGGGGGGGGCGCAATGAGCAGTTCTTC
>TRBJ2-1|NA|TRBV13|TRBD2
CASSLGGGSYNEQFF
TGTGCCAGCAGCTTAGGCGGGGGGAGCTACAATGAGCAGTTCTTC
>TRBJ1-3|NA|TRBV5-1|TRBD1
CASSEGQVISGNTIYF
TGCGCCAGCAGCGAGGGACAGGTGATCTCTGGAAACACCATATATTTT
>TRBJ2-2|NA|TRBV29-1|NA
CSVEQAGGELFF
TGCAGCGTTGAACAGGCCGGCGGGGAGCTGTTTTTT
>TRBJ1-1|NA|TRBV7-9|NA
CASSYLGTEAFF
TGTGCCAGCAGTTATCTCGGCACTGAAGCTTTCTTT
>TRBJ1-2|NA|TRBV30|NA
CAWSLFYGYTF
TGTGCCTGGAGTCTGTTCTATGGCTACACCTTC
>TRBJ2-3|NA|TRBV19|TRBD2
CASSSMFLAGGATDTQYF
TGTGCCAGTAGTTCAATGTTTCTAGCGGGGGGCGCCACAGATACGCAGTATTTT
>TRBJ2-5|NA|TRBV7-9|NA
CASSVPPGKYQETQYF
TGTGCCAGCAGCGTCCCCCCGGGAAAGTACCAAGAGACCCAGTACTTC
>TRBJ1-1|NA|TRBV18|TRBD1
CASSPTGVDTEAFF
TGTGCCAGCTCACCGACAGGGGTCGACACTGAAGCTTTCTTT
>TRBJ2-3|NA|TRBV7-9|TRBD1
CASSFLQPYGTGVTDTQYF
TGTGCCAGCAGCTTTCTCCAGCCATACGGGACAGGGGTCACAGATACGCAGTATTTT
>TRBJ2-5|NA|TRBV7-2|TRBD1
CASSGRDREWATQYF
TGTGCCAGCAGCGGCCGGGACAGGGAATGGGCGACCCAGTACTTC
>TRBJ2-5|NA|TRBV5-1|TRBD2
CASTELAGYEAQYF
TGCGCCAGCACCGAACTAGCGGGTTATGAGGCCCAGTACTTC
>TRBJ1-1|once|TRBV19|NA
CASSTRASGTEAFF
TGTGCCAGTAGTACGAGGGCATCGGGCACTGAAGCTTTCTTT
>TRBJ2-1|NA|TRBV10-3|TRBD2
CAIRGLAGDDEQFF
TGTGCCATCCGAGGACTAGCGGGGGACGATGAGCAGTTCTTC
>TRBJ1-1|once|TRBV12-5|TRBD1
CASGLTGGTEAFF
TGTGCTAGTGGTTTAACAGGGGGGACTGAAGCTTTCTTT
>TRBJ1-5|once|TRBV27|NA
CASSPQGVMSNQPQHF
TGTGCCAGCAGTCCACAGGGAGTCATGAGCAATCAGCCCCAGCATTTT
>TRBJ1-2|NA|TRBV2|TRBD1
CAGGGQGASNYGYTF
TGTGCCGGTGGGGGACAGGGGGCGTCTAACTATGGCTACACCTTC
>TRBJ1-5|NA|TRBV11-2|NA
CASSLDGGGNQPQHF
TGTGCCAGCAGCTTAGATGGGGGGGGCAATCAGCCCCAGCATTTT
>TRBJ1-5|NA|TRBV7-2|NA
CASSREPRSNQPQHF
TGTGCCAGCAGCCGCGAGCCTAGGAGCAATCAGCCCCAGCATTTT
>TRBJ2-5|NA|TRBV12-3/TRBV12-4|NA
CASSLWRKETQYF
TGTGCCAGCAGCCTTTGGAGGAAAGAGACCCAGTACTTC
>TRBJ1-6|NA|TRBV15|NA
CATSSTREGFHNSPLHF
TGTGCCACCAGCAGTACTCGGGAGGGCTTCCATAATTCACCCCTCCACTTT